The clone carrying this TCR beta chain is judged large. The method was immunoSEQ multiplex PCR; TCRdb's version includes in-frame clones alone and lacks a portion of them. The sample holds some 9,000 clones, roughly 70% seen once. Treatment here: randomized to nivolumab then ipilimumab (arm A) or the reverse (arm B). This record belongs to a study of sequential checkpoint blockade in melanoma. The germline CDR1 and CDR2 sequences are MRHNA and SNTAGT. This CDR3 spans 14 amino acids. Trimming shortened V by 6 bases and J by 7 bases, and 16 bases separated the two germline ends. The clonotype originates from a human donor with melanoma. Material: CD8+ T cells sorted from blood (inferred from file names), obtained from a patient given nivolumab and ipilimumab in sequence. V usage is TRBV6-4 and J usage is TRBJ1-3; possible D gene TRBD1, 6 bases. The CDR3 sequence is CASSYRVPENTIYF. CDR3 nucleotides: TGTGCCAGCAGCTACAGGGTACCGGAGAACACCATATATTTT.